The TCR beta chain under discussion was sequenced for a study of human T cells and chemical hapten exposure. Study-wide background: An area of 2 cm by 2 to 2.5 cm on upper inner arm skin received 2% DPC for sensitization.

Documented time point: patch test 3, about 24 weeks after DPC sensitization. Sample treatment: therapeutic diphenylcyclopropenone sensitization with weekly scalp DPC. This clonotype appeared a few times. Antigen: not known. Whole-study results and caveats: DPC sensitization did not alter TCRs above 1 in 1000 frequency. All donors were alopecia patients, so their immunity may differ from that of healthy people.

TCRdb processed the RACE reads anew with MiXCR; each CDR3 protein has one entry. The sample has roughly 150,000 distinct CDR3 sequences, around a quarter seen once. This receptor was identified in a woman between 18 and 30 years old with alopecia areata. Some clones in this sample may be carry-over from other donors' samples. This sample comprised whole blood, obtained in connection with sensitization to the hapten diphenylcyclopropenone (DPC).

The CDR3 region is CSVVGQGLNKQYF. The CDR3 DNA sequence: TGCAGCGTTGTGGGGCAGGGGCTCAATAAGCAGTACTTC. The J gene is TRBJ2-7, the V gene TRBV29-1; possible D gene TRBD1, 6 bases. Germline lookup yields CDR1 SQVTM and CDR2 ANQGSEA. The CDR3 runs to 13 residues. V lost 4 bases and J lost 8, with 18 bases in between.